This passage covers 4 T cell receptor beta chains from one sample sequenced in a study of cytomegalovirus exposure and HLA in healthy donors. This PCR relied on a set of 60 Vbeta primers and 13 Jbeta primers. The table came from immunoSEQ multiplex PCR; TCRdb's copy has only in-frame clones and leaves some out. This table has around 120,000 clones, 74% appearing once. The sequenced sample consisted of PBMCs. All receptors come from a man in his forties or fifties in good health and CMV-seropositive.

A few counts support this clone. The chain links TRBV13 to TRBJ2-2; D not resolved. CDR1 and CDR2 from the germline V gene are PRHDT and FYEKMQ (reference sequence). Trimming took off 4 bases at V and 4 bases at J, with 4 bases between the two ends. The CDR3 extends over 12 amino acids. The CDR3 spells CASSSFTGELFF. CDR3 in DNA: TGTGCCAGCAGCTCCTTCACCGGGGAGCTGTTTTTT.

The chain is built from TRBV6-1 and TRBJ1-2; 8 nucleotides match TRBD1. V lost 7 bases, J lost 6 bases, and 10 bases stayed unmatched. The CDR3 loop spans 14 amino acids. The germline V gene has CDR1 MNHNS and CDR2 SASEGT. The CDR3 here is CASILWTGRDGYTF. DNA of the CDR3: TGTGCCAGCATCCTATGGACAGGGAGGGATGGCTACACCTTC.

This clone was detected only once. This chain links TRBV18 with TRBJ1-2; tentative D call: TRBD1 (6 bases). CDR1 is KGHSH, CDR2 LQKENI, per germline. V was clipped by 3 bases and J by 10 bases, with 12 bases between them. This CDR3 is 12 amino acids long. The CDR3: CASSPQDRNYTF. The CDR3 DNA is TGTGCCAGCTCACCGCAAGACAGGAACTACACCTTC.

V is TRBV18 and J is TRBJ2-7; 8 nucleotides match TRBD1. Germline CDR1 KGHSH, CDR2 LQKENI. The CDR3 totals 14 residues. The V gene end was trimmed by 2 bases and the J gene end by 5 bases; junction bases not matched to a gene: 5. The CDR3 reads CASSPRAGGHEQYF. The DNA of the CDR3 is TGTGCCAGCTCACCAAGGGCAGGGGGCCACGAGCAGTACTTC. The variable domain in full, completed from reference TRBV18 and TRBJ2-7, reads NAGVMQNPRHLVRRRGQEARLRCSPMKGHSHVYWYRQLPEEGLKFMVYLQKENIIDESGMPKERFSAEFPKEGPSILRIQQVVRGDSAAYFCASSPRAGGHEQYFGPGTRLTVT.